This is a list of T cell receptor beta chains from one sample in a study of cytomegalovirus exposure and HLA in healthy donors. TCRdb's copy holds only in-frame clones and misses some; the assay was immunoSEQ multiplex PCR. Of some 250,000 clones detected, 82% appear once; the ten largest clones hold 5% to 6.5%. The sequenced sample was PBMCs. These receptors all come from a woman aged 40 to 50 in good health and CMV-seropositive. CDR3s include the opening cysteine and the closing phenylalanine or tryptophan. The D gene is left open where the match is weak. Not every row has a clone size; where given, it reads once, few, many or a size class.

abundance	v_gene	j_gene	d_gene	CDR3aa	CDR3nt
-	TRBV30	TRBJ1-2	-	CAWSARRGSYGYTF	TGTGCCTGGAGTGCTAGAAGGGGCAGCTATGGCTACACCTTC
-	TRBV30	TRBJ1-1	TRBD1	CAWKGQGFTEAFF	TGTGCCTGGAAGGGACAGGGATTTACTGAAGCTTTCTTT
once	TRBV9	TRBJ2-1	-	CASSVDSDEQFF	TGTGCCAGCAGCGTGGATAGCGATGAGCAGTTCTTC
-	TRBV5-6	TRBJ2-5	-	CASSFISGLPFETQYF	TGTGCCAGCAGCTTCATTTCGGGACTCCCGTTCGAGACCCAGTACTTC
-	TRBV6-1	TRBJ2-1	TRBD2	CASSVIAGVYNEQFF	TGTGCCAGCAGTGTGATAGCGGGGGTTTACAATGAGCAGTTCTTC
-	TRBV9	TRBJ1-1	-	CASSGYREGNTEAFF	TGTGCCAGCAGCGGCTACAGGGAGGGGAACACTGAAGCTTTCTTT
-	TRBV7-2	TRBJ2-3	-	CASRREPAWSTDTQYF	TGTGCCAGCAGGCGCGAACCAGCGTGGAGCACAGATACGCAGTATTTT
few	TRBV9	TRBJ2-7	TRBD2	CASSVDGLAVGEQYF	TGTGCCAGCAGCGTAGATGGACTAGCGGTCGGGGAGCAGTACTTC
-	TRBV7-2	TRBJ2-1	-	CASSPQVERLYNEQFF	TGTGCCAGCAGCCCTCAAGTAGAACGCTTATACAATGAGCAGTTCTTC
-	TRBV7-2	TRBJ1-6	TRBD1	CASSPQGDNSPLHF	TGTGCCAGCAGCCCGCAGGGGGATAATTCACCCCTCCACTTT
-	TRBV9	TRBJ1-2	-	CASSVEMGGDSDGYTF	TGTGCCAGCAGCGTAGAAATGGGAGGTGACAGCGACGGCTACACCTTC
-	TRBV7-2	TRBJ2-3	-	CASSSGLPSTDTQYF	TGTGCCAGCAGCTCCGGACTGCCTAGCACAGATACGCAGTATTTT
-	TRBV19	TRBJ2-7	TRBD2	CASSIQAGPSYEQYF	TGTGCCAGTAGTATACAAGCGGGACCATCCTACGAGCAGTACTTC
-	TRBV7-9	TRBJ1-4	TRBD1	CASSRLGQGTEKLFF	TGTGCCAGCAGCCGACTGGGACAGGGGACGGAAAAACTGTTTTTT
-	TRBV7-2	TRBJ1-2	-	CASSSDRNDYGYTF	TGTGCCAGCAGCTCTGACAGGAACGACTATGGCTACACCTTC
once	TRBV9	TRBJ2-2	-	CASSVTATGELFF	TGTGCCAGCAGCGTGACTGCTACCGGGGAGCTGTTTTTT
once	TRBV4-3	TRBJ1-1	-	CASSQALGAGTEAFF	TGCGCCAGCAGCCAAGCCCTTGGGGCGGGGACTGAAGCTTTCTTT
once	TRBV30	TRBJ1-2	-	CAWSVLGRNYGYTF	TGTGCCTGGAGTGTACTAGGACGGAACTATGGCTACACCTTC
-	TRBV5-1	TRBJ1-2	-	CASSLDSSPVVGYTF	TGCGCCAGCAGCTTGGATTCGTCTCCGGTAGTAGGCTACACCTTC
-	TRBV4-2	TRBJ2-3	TRBD2	CASSREGTSGTDTQYF	TGTGCCAGCAGCCGGGAGGGGACTAGCGGCACAGATACGCAGTATTTT
-	TRBV29-1	TRBJ2-3	-	CSVDSGQSTDTQYF	TGCAGCGTTGACTCAGGACAGAGCACAGATACGCAGTATTTT
-	TRBV19	TRBJ1-5	-	CASSIPAAGDQPQHF	TGTGCCAGTAGTATTCCCGCGGCAGGGGATCAGCCCCAGCATTTT
-	TRBV10-3	TRBJ2-5	TRBD1	CATGTGLGETQYF	TGTGCCACCGGGACAGGCCTCGGAGAGACCCAGTACTTC
-	TRBV7-9	TRBJ1-2	-	CSSTKAGGNRLYGYTF	TGTTCCAGCACGAAGGCCGGAGGTAATCGACTGTATGGCTACACCTTC
-	TRBV5-1	TRBJ2-1	TRBD1	CASSLATGVLNEQFF	TGCGCCAGCAGCTTGGCGACAGGGGTCCTAAATGAGCAGTTCTTC
-	TRBV4-2	TRBJ1-2	-	CASSQERGNYGYTF	TGTGCCAGCAGCCAAGAGAGGGGGAACTATGGCTACACCTTC
-	TRBV11-1	TRBJ1-1	-	CASSLAQGPWRTEAFF	TGTGCCAGCAGCTTAGCGCAGGGCCCTTGGAGAACTGAAGCTTTCTTT
-	TRBV27	TRBJ1-1	-	CASSLKYRAGTEAFF	TGTGCCAGCAGTTTAAAGTACAGGGCTGGCACTGAAGCTTTCTTT
-	TRBV19	TRBJ1-5	TRBD1	CASSNTGGSGDNQPQHF	TGTGCCAGTAGCAACACAGGGGGGTCGGGGGATAATCAGCCCCAGCATTTT
-	TRBV19	TRBJ1-1	-	CASSMGAATEAFF	TGTGCCAGTAGCATGGGGGCAGCGACTGAAGCTTTCTTT
-	TRBV21-1	TRBJ2-1	-	CASTSTLSSYNEQFF	TGTGCCAGCACCTCGACTCTAAGCTCCTACAATGAGCAGTTCTTC
few	TRBV7-2	TRBJ1-2	-	CASSQPGNYGYTF	TGTGCCAGCAGCCAGCCAGGGAACTATGGCTACACCTTC
-	TRBV6-1	TRBJ2-7	TRBD1	CASSEGTGETYEQYF	TGTGCCAGCAGTGAAGGGACAGGCGAGACCTACGAGCAGTACTTC
-	TRBV10-3	TRBJ2-7	-	CAISESTGFVGEQYF	TGTGCCATCAGTGAGTCGACAGGTTTTGTGGGCGAGCAGTACTTC
once	TRBV6-1	TRBJ2-3	-	CASSPVFGATDTQYF	TGTGCCAGCAGCCCTGTTTTTGGGGCTACAGATACGCAGTATTTT
-	TRBV2	TRBJ2-1	TRBD2	CASSGPAGRENEQFF	TGTGCCAGCAGTGGTCCGGCGGGGAGGGAGAATGAGCAGTTCTTC
-	TRBV10-3	TRBJ2-7	-	CAISESLVHEQYF	TGTGCCATCAGTGAGTCGCTAGTTCACGAGCAGTACTTC
-	TRBV5-6	TRBJ1-2	-	CASSLVSGNGYTF	TGTGCCAGCAGCCTGGTTTCAGGGAATGGCTACACCTTC
-	TRBV6-5	TRBJ2-7	TRBD1	CASSKGQGVGEQYF	TGTGCCAGCAGTAAGGGACAGGGGGTGGGAGAGCAGTACTTC
once	TRBV29-1	TRBJ2-7	-	CSVGRDFWDGSYEQYF	TGCAGCGTGGGACGGGACTTTTGGGACGGGTCCTACGAGCAGTACTTC
few	TRBV6-1	TRBJ2-3	TRBD2	CASSEAWRGSGDTQYF	TGTGCCAGCAGTGAAGCCTGGCGGGGGTCGGGGGATACGCAGTATTTT
-	TRBV30	TRBJ2-2	-	CAWSGSYTGELFF	TGTGCCTGGAGCGGGAGCTACACCGGGGAGCTGTTTTTT
-	TRBV2	TRBJ1-2	-	CASSPPLQGHLYGYTF	TGTGCCAGCAGTCCTCCCCTACAGGGCCACCTCTATGGCTACACCTTC
-	TRBV5-5	TRBJ2-7	TRBD1	CASSMGQGIYEQYF	TGTGCCAGCAGCATGGGACAGGGTATTTACGAGCAGTACTTC
-	TRBV27	TRBJ2-4	-	CASSPRPGGHIQYF	TGTGCCAGCAGTCCCCGTCCCGGGGGGCACATTCAGTACTTC
-	TRBV19	TRBJ2-2	-	CASSTTGRAGELFF	TGTGCCAGTAGCACAACAGGGAGGGCCGGGGAGCTGTTTTTT
once	TRBV18	TRBJ2-1	TRBD2	CASSPYSGATYNEQFF	TGTGCCAGCTCACCCTATAGCGGGGCCACCTACAATGAGCAGTTCTTC
-	TRBV12-5	TRBJ2-5	TRBD1	CASGLAQGAVAQETQYF	TGTGCTAGTGGTTTGGCACAGGGGGCGGTGGCCCAAGAGACCCAGTACTTC
few	TRBV5-1	TRBJ2-7	TRBD1	CASSLDRGSYEQYF	TGCGCCAGCAGCTTGGACAGGGGCTCCTACGAGCAGTACTTC
-	TRBV7-2	TRBJ1-5	-	CASSPQSSGRQPQHF	TGTGCCAGCAGCCCTCAAAGCTCGGGTCGTCAGCCCCAGCATTTT
-	TRBV6-5	TRBJ1-2	TRBD1	CASSSRTGAWGYTF	TGTGCCAGCAGTTCAAGGACAGGGGCGTGGGGCTACACCTTC
-	TRBV4-1	TRBJ2-2	-	CASSALGSLYGELFF	TGCGCCAGCAGCGCGCTGGGGAGCCTCTACGGGGAGCTGTTTTTT